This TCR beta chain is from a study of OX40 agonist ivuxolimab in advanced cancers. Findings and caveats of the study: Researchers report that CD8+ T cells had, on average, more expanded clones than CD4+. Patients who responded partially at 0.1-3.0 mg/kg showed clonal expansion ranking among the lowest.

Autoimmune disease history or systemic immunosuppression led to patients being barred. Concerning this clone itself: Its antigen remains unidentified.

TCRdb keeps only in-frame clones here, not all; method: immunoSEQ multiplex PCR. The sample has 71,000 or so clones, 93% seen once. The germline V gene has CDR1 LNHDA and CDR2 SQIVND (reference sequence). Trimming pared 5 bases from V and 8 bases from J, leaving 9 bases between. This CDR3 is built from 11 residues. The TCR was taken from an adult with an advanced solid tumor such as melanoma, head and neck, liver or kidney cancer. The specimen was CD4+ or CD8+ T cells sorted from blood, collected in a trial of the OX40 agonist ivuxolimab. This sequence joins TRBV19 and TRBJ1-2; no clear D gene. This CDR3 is CASSWPRGYTF. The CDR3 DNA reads TGTGCCAGTAGTTGGCCCCGGGGCTACACCTTC.